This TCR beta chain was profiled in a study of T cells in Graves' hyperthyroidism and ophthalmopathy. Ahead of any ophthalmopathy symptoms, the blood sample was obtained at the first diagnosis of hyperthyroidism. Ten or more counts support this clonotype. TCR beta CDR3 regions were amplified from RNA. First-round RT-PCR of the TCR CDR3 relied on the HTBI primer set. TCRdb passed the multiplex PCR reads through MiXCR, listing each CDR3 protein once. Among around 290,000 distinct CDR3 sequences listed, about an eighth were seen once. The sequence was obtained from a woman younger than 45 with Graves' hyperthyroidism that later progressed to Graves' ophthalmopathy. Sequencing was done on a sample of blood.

The CDR3, as DNA: TGTGCCAGCAGTCGAATTAGCGTGTCACCCTACGAGCAGTACTTC. Translated: CASSRISVSPYEQYF. This chain joins TRBV28 and TRBJ2-7; weak D call: TRBD2 (5 bases). This CDR3 contains 15 residues. V was cut by 5 bases and J by 2 bases, with 16 bases left in between. Germline V gene lookup returns CDR1 MDHEN and CDR2 SYDVKM.